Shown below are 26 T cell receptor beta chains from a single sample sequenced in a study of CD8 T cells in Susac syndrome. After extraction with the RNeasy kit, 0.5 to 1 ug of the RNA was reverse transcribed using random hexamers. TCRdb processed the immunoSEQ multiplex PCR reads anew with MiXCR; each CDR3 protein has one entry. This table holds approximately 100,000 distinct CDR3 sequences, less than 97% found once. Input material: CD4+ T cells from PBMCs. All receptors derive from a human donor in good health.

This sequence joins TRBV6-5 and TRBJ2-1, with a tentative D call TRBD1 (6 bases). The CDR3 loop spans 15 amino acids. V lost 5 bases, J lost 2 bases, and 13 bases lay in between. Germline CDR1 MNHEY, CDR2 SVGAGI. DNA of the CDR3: TGTGCCAGCAGTCCGTGGACAGTTACCTACAATGAGCAGTTCTTC. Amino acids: CASSPWTVTYNEQFF.

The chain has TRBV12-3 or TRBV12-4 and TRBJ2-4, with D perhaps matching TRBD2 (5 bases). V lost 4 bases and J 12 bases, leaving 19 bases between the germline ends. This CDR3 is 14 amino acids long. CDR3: CASSSLRTVSNQYF. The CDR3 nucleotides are TGTGCCAGCAGTTCCCTTCGGACTGTATCCAATCAGTACTTC.

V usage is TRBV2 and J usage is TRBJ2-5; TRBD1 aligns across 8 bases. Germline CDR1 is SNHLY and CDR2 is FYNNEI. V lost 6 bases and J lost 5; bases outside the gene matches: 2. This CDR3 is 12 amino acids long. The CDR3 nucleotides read TGTGCCAGCAGACGACAGGGGGAGACCCAGTACTTC. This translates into CASRRQGETQYF.

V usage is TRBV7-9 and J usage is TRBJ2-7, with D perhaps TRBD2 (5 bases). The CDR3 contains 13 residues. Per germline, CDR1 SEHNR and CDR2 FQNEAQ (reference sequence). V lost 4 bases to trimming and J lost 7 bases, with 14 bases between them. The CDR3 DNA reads TGTGCCAGCAGCTCCCCCGTAGCGTGGGAGCAGTACTTC. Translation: CASSSPVAWEQYF.

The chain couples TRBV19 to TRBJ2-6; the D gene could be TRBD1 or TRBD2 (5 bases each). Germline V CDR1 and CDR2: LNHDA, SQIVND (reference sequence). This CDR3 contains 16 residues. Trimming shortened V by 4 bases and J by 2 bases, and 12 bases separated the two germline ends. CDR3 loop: CASSRIRDAGANVLTF. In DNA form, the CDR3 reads TGTGCCAGTAGTAGGATCCGGGACGCTGGGGCCAACGTCCTGACTTTC.

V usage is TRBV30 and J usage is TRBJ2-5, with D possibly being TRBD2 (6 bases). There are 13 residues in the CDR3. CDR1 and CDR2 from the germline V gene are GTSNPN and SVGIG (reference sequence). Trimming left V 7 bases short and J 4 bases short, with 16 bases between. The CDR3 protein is CALSTRRPETQYF. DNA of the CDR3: TGTGCCTTGTCGACTAGGAGGCCAGAGACCCAGTACTTC. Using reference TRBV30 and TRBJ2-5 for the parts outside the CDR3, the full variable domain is SQTIHQWPATLVQPVGSPLSLECTVEGTSNPNLYWYRQAAGRGLQLLFYSVGIGQISSEVPQNLSASRPQDRQFILSSKKLLLSDSGFYLCALSTRRPETQYFGPGTRLLVL.

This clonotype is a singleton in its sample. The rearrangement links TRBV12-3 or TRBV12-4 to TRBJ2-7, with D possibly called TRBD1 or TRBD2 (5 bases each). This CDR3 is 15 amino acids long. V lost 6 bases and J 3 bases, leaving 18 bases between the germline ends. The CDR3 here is CASSREGTVVYEQYF. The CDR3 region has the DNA TGTGCCAGCAGCCGAGAGGGGACCGTTGTCTACGAGCAGTACTTC.

DNA of the CDR3: TGCGCCAGCAGCCAACGCGCGGAGAGCTCTGGAAACACCATATATTTT. Its translation: CASSQRAESSGNTIYF. The chain is built from TRBV4-1 and TRBJ1-3; D uncertain. The CDR3 consists of 16 residues. Trimming pared 2 bases from V and 0 bases from J, leaving 11 bases between. Germline CDR1 reads MGHRA; CDR2 reads YSYEKL.

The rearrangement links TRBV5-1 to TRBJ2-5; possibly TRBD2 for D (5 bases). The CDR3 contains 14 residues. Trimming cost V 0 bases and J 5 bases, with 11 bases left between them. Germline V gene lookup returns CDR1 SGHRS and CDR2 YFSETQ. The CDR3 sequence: CASSLAEGWETQYF. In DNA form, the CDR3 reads TGCGCCAGCAGCTTGGCCGAGGGTTGGGAGACCCAGTACTTC.

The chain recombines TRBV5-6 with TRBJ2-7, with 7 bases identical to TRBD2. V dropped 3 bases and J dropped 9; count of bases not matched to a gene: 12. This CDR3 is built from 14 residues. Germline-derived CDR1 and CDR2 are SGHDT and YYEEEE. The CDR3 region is CASSSGTTISWQYF. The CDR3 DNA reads TGTGCCAGCAGCTCCGGGACTACTATCTCGTGGCAGTACTTC. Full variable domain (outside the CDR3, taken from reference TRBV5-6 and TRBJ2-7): DAGVTQSPTHLIKTRGQQVTLRCSPKSGHDTVSWYQQALGQGPQFIFQYYEEEERQRGNFPDRFSGHQFPNYSSELNVNALLLGDSALYLCASSSGTTISWQYFGPGTRLTVT.

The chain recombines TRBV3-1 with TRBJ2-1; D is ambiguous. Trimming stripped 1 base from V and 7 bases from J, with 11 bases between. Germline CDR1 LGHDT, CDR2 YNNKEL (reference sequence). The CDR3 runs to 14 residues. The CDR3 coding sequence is TGTGCCAGCAGCCAAGGTACGGCTGGTAATGAGCAGTTCTTC. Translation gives CASSQGTAGNEQFF.

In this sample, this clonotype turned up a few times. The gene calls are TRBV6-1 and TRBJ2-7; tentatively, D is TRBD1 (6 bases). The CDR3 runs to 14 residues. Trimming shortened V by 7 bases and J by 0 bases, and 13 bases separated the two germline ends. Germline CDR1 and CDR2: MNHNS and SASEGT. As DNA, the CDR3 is TGTGCCAGCACCCTGCAGGGGAGCTCCTACGAGCAGTACTTC. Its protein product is CASTLQGSSYEQYF.

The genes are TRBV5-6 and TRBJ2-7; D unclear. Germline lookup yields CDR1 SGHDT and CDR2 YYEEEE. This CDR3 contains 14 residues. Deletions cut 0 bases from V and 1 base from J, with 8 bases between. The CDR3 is CASSLVPASYEQYF. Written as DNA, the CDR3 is TGTGCCAGCAGCTTGGTCCCAGCATCCTACGAGCAGTACTTC.

CDR3 nucleotides: TGTGCCACGGCGGGGTGGAACACCGGGGAGCTGTTTTTT. Translating it yields CATAGWNTGELFF. The V gene is TRBV3-1, the J gene TRBJ2-2, with D possibly matching TRBD2 (6 bases). From germline, CDR1 is LGHDT and CDR2 YNNKEL (reference sequence). V was cut by 10 bases and J by 1 base, with 10 bases left in between. The CDR3 sequence is 13 residues long. The full variable domain, its missing parts supplied by reference TRBV3-1 and TRBJ2-2, is DTAVSQTPKYLVTQMGNDKSIKCEQNLGHDTMYWYKQDSKKFLKIMFSYNNKELIINETVPNRFSPKSPDKAHLNLHINSLELGDSAVYFCATAGWNTGELFFGEGSRLTVL.

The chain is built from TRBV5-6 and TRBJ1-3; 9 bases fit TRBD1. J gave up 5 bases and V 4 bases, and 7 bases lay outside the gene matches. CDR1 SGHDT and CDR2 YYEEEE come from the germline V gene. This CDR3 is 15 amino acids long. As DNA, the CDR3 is TGTGCCAGCAGCCGAACCGGGACAGGGAGAAACACCATATATTTT. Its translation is CASSRTGTGRNTIYF.

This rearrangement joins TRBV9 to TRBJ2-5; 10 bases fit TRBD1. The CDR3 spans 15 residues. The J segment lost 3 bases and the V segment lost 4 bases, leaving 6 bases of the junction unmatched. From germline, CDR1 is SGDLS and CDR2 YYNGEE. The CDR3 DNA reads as TGTGCCAGCAGCCCAAGGACAGGGGGGGAAGAGACCCAGTACTTC. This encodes CASSPRTGGEETQYF.

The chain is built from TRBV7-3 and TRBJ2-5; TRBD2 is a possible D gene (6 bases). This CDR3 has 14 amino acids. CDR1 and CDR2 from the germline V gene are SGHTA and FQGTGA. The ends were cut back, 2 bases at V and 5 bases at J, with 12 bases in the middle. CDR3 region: CASSLGGSGETQYF. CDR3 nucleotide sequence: TGTGCCAGCAGCTTAGGGGGGAGTGGGGAGACCCAGTACTTC.

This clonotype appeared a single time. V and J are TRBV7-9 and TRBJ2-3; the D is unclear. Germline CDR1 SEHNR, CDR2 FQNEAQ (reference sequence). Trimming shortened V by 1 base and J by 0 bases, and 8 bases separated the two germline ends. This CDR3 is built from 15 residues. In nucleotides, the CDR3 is TGTGCCAGCAGCTTAGGCCAGTCTAGCACAGATACGCAGTATTTT. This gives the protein CASSLGQSSTDTQYF.

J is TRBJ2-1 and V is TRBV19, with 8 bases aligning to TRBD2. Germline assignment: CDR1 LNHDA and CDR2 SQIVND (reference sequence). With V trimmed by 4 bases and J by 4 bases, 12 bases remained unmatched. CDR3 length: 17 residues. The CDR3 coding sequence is TGTGCCAGTAGTACACCTTCAAGGGGGACTAGGTACAATGAGCAGTTCTTC. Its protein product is CASSTPSRGTRYNEQFF.

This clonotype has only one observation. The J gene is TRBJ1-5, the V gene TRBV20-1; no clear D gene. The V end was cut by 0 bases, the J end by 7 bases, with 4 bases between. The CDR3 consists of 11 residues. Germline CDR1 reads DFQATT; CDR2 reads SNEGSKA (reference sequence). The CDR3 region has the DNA TGCAGTGCTAGAGAGGGACAGCCCCAGCATTTT. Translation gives CSAREGQPQHF.

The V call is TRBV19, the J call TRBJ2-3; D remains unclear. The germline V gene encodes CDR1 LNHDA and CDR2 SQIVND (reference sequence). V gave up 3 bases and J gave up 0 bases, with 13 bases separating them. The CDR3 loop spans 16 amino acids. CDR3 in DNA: TGTGCCAGTAGTATTCCGCTCAGATCTAGCACAGATACGCAGTATTTT. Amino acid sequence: CASSIPLRSSTDTQYF. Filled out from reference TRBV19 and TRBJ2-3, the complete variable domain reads DGGITQSPKYLFRKEGQNVTLSCEQNLNHDAMYWYRQDPGQGLRLIYYSQIVNDFQKGDIAEGYSVSREKKESFPLTVTSAQKNPTAFYLCASSIPLRSSTDTQYFGPGTRLTVL.

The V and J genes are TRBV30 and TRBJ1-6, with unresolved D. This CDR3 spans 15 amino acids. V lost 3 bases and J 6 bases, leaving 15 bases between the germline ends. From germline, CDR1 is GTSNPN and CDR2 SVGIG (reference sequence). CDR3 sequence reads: CAWRVSLASNSPLHF. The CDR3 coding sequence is TGTGCCTGGAGGGTATCCCTGGCAAGTAATTCACCCCTCCACTTT.

CDR3 in amino acids: CASSQGSQREKLFF. CDR3 nucleotides: TGCGCCAGCAGCCAAGGCTCTCAACGGGAAAAACTGTTTTTT. The chain links TRBV5-1 to TRBJ1-4; D remains ambiguous. Germline V CDR1 and CDR2: SGHRS, YFSETQ. The germline V and J ends were trimmed by 4 bases and 8 bases, with 15 bases remaining between them. CDR3 length: 14 amino acids.

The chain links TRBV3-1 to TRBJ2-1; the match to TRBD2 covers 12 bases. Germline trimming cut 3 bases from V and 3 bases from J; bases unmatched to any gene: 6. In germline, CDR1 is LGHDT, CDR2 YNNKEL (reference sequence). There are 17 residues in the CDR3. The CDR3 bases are TGTGCCAGCAGCCAGCGACTAGCGGGGGCCAACTACAATGAGCAGTTCTTC. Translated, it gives CASSQRLAGANYNEQFF.

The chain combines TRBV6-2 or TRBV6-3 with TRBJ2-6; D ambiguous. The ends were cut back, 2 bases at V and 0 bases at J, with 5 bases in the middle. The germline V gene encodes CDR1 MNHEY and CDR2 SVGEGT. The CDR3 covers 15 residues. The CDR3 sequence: CASSYPSSGANVLTF. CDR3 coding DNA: TGTGCCAGCAGTTACCCCTCCTCTGGGGCCAACGTCCTGACTTTC.

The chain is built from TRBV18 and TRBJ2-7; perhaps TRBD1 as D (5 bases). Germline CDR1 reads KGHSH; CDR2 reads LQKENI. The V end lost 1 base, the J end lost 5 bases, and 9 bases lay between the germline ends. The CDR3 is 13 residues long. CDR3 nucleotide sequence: TGTGCCAGCTCACCACGTAGGGGCCACGAGCAGTACTTC. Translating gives CASSPRRGHEQYF.